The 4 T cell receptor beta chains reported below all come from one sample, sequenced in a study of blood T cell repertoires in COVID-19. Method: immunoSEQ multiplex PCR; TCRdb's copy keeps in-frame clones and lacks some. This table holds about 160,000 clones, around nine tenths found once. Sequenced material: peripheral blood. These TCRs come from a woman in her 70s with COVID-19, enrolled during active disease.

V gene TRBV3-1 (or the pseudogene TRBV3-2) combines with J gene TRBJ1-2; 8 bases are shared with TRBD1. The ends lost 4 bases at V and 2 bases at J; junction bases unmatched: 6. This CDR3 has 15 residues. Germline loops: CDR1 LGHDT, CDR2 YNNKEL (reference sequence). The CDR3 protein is CASSRRTGPNYGYTF. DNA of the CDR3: TGTGCCAGCAGCCGGAGGACAGGGCCGAACTATGGCTACACCTTC.

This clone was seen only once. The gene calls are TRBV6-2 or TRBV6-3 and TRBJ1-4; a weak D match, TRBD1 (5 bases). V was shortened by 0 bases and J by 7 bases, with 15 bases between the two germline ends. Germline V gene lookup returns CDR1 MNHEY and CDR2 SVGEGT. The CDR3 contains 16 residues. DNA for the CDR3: TGTGCCAGCAGTTACTCGACGGGGGGGTTGCCTGAAAAACTGTTTTTT. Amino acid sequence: CASSYSTGGLPEKLFF.

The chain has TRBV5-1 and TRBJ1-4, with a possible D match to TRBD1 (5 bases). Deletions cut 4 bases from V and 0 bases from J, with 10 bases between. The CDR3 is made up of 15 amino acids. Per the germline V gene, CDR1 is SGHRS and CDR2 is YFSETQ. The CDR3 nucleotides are TGCGCCAGCAGCAAAACGACAGCAACTAATGAAAAACTGTTTTTT. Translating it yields CASSKTTATNEKLFF.

CDR3 coding DNA: TGTGCCAGCAGGTACTCTGGGACAGGGTATGGCTACACCTTC. Its translation: CASRYSGTGYGYTF. The rearrangement links TRBV28 to TRBJ1-2, with 9 bases lining up with TRBD1. Trimming took 6 bases from V and 5 from J; bases not matched to a gene: 7. The CDR3 covers 14 residues. The germline V gene encodes CDR1 MDHEN and CDR2 SYDVKM.